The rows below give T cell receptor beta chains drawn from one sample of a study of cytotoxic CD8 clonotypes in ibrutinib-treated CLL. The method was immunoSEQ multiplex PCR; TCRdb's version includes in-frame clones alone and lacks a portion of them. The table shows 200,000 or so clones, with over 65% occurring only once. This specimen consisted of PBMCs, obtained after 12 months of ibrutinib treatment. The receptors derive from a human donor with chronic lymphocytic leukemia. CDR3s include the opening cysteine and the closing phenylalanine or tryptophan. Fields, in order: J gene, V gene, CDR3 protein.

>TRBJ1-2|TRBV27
CASSRTGTGNYGYTF
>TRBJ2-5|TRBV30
CAWSVGMTSGDQETQYF
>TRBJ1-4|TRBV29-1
CSVVPAGQLEKLFF
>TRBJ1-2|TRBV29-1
CSVPLTDGYTF
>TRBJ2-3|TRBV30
CAYQGLAGRADTQYF
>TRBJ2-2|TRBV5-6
CASSFLGQGNTGELFF
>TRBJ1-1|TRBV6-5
CASSSLRGGTEAFF
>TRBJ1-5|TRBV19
CASRGQALNQPQHF
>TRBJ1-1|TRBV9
CASSYGPDTEAFF
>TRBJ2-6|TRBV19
CASSPGQGVAGANVLTF
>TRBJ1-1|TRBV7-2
CASSWTTNTEAFF
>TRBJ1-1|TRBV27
CASHPARGGKAFF
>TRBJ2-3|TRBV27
CASSRTASTDTQYF
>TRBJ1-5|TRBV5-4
CASSLLSGGMSNQPQHF
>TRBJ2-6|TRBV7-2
CASGIISGANVLTF
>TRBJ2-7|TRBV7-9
CASSFRQGRSDEQYF
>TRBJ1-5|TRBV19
CASSNGGIFSNQPQHF
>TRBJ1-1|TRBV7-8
CASSVQGRTEAFF
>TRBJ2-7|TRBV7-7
CASTHGGTGEQYF
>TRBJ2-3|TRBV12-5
CASGLLGGATDTQYF
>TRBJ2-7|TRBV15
CATKRDPAYEQYF
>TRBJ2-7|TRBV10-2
CASGIHEQYF
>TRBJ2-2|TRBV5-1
CASSQATGELFF
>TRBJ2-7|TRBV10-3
CAISEPTSGSYEQYF
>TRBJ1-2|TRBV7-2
CASSFGTGEVYGYTF
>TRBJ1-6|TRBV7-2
CASSRTWNSPLHF
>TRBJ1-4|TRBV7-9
CASSPPLRGGGEKLFF
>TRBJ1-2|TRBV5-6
CASSLALRRDYGYTF
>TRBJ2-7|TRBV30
CAWSSPANSYEQYF
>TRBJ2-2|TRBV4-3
CASSQDMAGAHTGELFF
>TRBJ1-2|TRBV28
CASTSGLGYTF
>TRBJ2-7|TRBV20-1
CSARGVREQYF
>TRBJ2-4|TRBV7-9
CASSSGSGISSKNIQYF
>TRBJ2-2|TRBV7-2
CASSPRTGGPGELFF